This entry lists 30 T cell receptor beta chains sequenced from one sample in a study of post-analysis software for immune sequencing data (dated by TCRdb to the mid-2010s). Points the paper makes about the study in general: Significantly higher frequencies in patients than in controls were found for five TRBV segments, including TRBV5-6, TRBV5-1 and TRBV20-1.

Their cognate antigens are unknown. The method was PCR. Sequencer: Illumina HiSeq 2500. To reduce PCR and sequencing biases, unique molecular identifiers were built into the TCR beta cDNA libraries. TCRdb ran its own pipeline on the public reads, namely fastp trimming at Q25 and MiXCR clone calling, and kept in-frame beta chains. When rows share a CDR3 protein, they turn into one entry using the most common DNA and genes. For this sample the table gives hundreds of thousands of distinct CDR3 sequences, of which 59% were detected only once. The ten most abundant clones make up over 9% of the sample. Material for sequencing was blood. The receptors here all came from a girl aged 2 to 9 with multiple sclerosis.

This clonotype was found a few times. V and J are TRBV29-1 and TRBJ2-5, with D tentatively TRBD1 or TRBD2 (5 bases each). Germline V gene lookup returns CDR1 SQVTM and CDR2 ANQGSEA. Trimming took 3 bases from V and 4 from J, leaving 9 bases between them. The CDR3 contains 12 residues. CDR3 amino acids: CSVDLGTETQYF. As DNA, the CDR3 is TGCAGCGTTGACCTGGGGACAGAGACCCAGTACTTC.

CDR3: CASSLSGQSNTEAFF. In nucleotides, the CDR3 is TGTGCCAGTAGTCTCTCAGGACAGTCCAACACTGAAGCTTTCTTT. J is TRBJ1-1 and V is TRBV19, with D tentatively TRBD1 (6 bases). Trimming took off 5 bases at V and 2 bases at J, with 15 bases between the two ends. There are 15 residues in the CDR3. Germline CDR1 LNHDA, CDR2 SQIVND (reference sequence).

This chain uses TRBV21-1 with TRBJ2-5; TRBD1 reflects the table's D call only, with no check against the DNA. TRBV21-1 has pseudogene status. The CDR3 has 18 amino acids. CDR3: CASSPRSPPRDRQETQYF. The DNA of the CDR3 is TGTGCCAGCAGCCCTCGCAGCCCCCCCCGGGACAGACAAGAGACCCAGTACTTC.

This clonotype turned up a few times. The chain is built from TRBV11-2 and TRBJ2-5; TRBD2 agrees at 7 bases. The CDR3 runs to 14 residues. V trimming: 8 bases; J trimming: 2 bases; junction bases outside the gene matches: 8. Germline V gene data show CDR1 as SGHAT and CDR2 as FQNNGV. CDR3: CASSGGWGQETQYF. The CDR3 region has the DNA TGTGCCAGCTCGGGAGGATGGGGGCAAGAGACCCAGTACTTC.

On this clonotype: A read error may account for a junction end that differs from germline. V usage is TRBV12-3 or TRBV12-4 and J usage is TRBJ2-3; D is perhaps TRBD1 or TRBD2 (5 bases each). CDR3 size: 16 residues. The CDR3, as DNA: TGTGCCAGCACCCTAATGTTGGCTCGGGGCACGGATACGCAGTATTTT. This sequence encodes CASTLMLARGTDTQYF.

This rearrangement joins TRBV29-1 to TRBJ1-5, with D perhaps matching TRBD1 (5 bases). Trimming pared 6 bases from V and 3 bases from J, leaving 15 bases between. The CDR3 runs 14 residues. Germline loops: CDR1 SQVTM, CDR2 ANQGSEA. The CDR3 DNA reads TGCAGCGTATATCTTACAGGAGCCAATCAGCCCCAGCATTTT. The encoded protein is CSVYLTGANQPQHF.

This clonotype occurred once. Because the CDR3 is missing its conserved closing phenylalanine or tryptophan, this is likely a read error. The chain recombines TRBV12-3 or TRBV12-4 with TRBJ2-1; no clear D gene. The CDR3 is 14 residues long. Trimming left V 7 bases short and J 1 base short, with 11 bases between. The CDR3 sequence: CASKWGESYNEQFV. CDR3 coding DNA: TGTGCCAGCAAATGGGGTGAGTCCTACAATGAGCAGTTCGTC.

V is TRBV12-3 or TRBV12-4 and J is TRBJ2-2, with TRBD2 matching 10 bases. This CDR3 region has 16 residues. J was trimmed by 2 bases and V by 5 bases; bases with no gene match: 5. CDR3 DNA: TGTGCCAGCAGTCTGAAACTAGCGGGAAACACCGGGGAGCTGTTTTTT. Translating it yields CASSLKLAGNTGELFF.

The chain couples TRBV14 to TRBJ2-1, with 8 bases that match TRBD2. With V trimmed by 3 bases and J by 3 bases, 10 bases remained unmatched. CDR3 length: 17 residues. Germline values: CDR1 SGHDN, CDR2 FVKESK. The CDR3 loop reads CASSQDIAGRIYNEQFF. The CDR3 DNA sequence: TGTGCCAGCAGCCAGGACATAGCGGGGAGAATCTACAATGAGCAGTTCTTC.

V and J are TRBV7-9 and TRBJ2-3; TRBD2 aligns across 9 bases. The CDR3 is made up of 17 amino acids. V was pared by 2 bases and J by 1 base, with 7 bases of the junction left unmatched. Germline V gene sequence: CDR1 SEHNR, CDR2 FQNEAQ (reference sequence). In nucleotides, the CDR3 is TGTGCCAGCAGCTTACTTTTAGCGGGGGTTGGCACAGATACGCAGTATTTT. This codes for CASSLLLAGVGTDTQYF.

This clonotype was detected a few times. Here the CDR3 DNA reads TGTGCCAGCAGGGCACTAGGGGGGGCTAGCACAGATACGCAGTATTTT. It translates to CASRALGGASTDTQYF. The chain combines TRBV9 with TRBJ2-3; a weak D match, TRBD2 (7 bases). The CDR3 is 16 amino acids. V shed 5 bases and J shed 0 bases, with 16 bases lying between them. Germline V gives CDR1 SGDLS, CDR2 YYNGEE.

This rearrangement joins TRBV20-1 to TRBJ1-5; TRBD1 is a possible D gene (6 bases). The V gene's germline CDR1 is DFQATT and CDR2 SNEGSKA (reference sequence). The V and J ends lost 0 bases and 4 bases respectively, with 10 bases between them. The CDR3 has 14 amino acids. CDR3 sequence reads: CSARDPGENQPQHF. Here the CDR3 DNA reads TGCAGTGCTAGAGACCCAGGGGAGAATCAGCCCCAGCATTTT.

V usage is TRBV5-1 and J usage is TRBJ2-5; D is perhaps TRBD1 (6 bases). Germline values: CDR1 SGHRS, CDR2 YFSETQ. The V gene lost 4 bases and the J gene lost 4 bases, with 17 bases spanning the gap. The CDR3 is 15 amino acids. The CDR3 nucleotides are TGCGCCAGCAGCCCGACGCCCGGACAGCTAGAGACCCAGTACTTC. It yields the protein CASSPTPGQLETQYF.

CDR3 nucleotide sequence: TGTGCCAGCAGCTTACGCCCGGGGGAGGGGGCAAATGGAAACACCATATATTTT. Protein product: CASSLRPGEGANGNTIYF. The chain has TRBV7-2 and TRBJ1-3, with 7 bases aligning to TRBD1. The CDR3 sequence is 18 residues long. Germline lookup yields CDR1 SGHTA and CDR2 FQGNSA. With V trimmed by 2 bases and J by 3 bases, 13 bases remained unmatched.

The V and J genes are TRBV7-9 and TRBJ2-5; 9 positions match TRBD2. The germline gives CDR1 SEHNR, CDR2 FQNEAQ (reference sequence). V lost 2 bases and J lost 2; bases outside the gene matches: 9. This CDR3 spans 17 amino acids. CDR3 in amino acids: CASSLTLGLAPQETQYF. The CDR3 DNA sequence: TGTGCCAGCAGCTTAACCCTTGGACTAGCGCCACAAGAGACCCAGTACTTC.

Only a few counts were recorded for this clonotype. The J gene is TRBJ2-4, the V gene TRBV6-1; D ambiguous. The DNA matches TRBJ2-7 better at its end, which makes the J call doubtful. The germline V gene has CDR1 MNHNS and CDR2 SASEGT. The CDR3 is 13 amino acids. As DNA, the CDR3 is TGTGCCAGCAGTGCGGGCGGATTCTACGAGCAGTACTTC. Amino acids: CASSAGGFYEQYF.

This chain connects TRBV29-1 to TRBJ2-1; tentatively, D is TRBD1 (5 bases). V gave up 2 bases and J gave up 0 bases, with 14 bases separating them. Germline CDR1 and CDR2: SQVTM and ANQGSEA. The CDR3 loop spans 16 amino acids. The CDR3: CSVELLQDNSYNEQFF. CDR3 in DNA: TGCAGCGTTGAACTCCTCCAGGACAACTCCTACAATGAGCAGTTCTTC.

This sequence joins TRBV5-1 and TRBJ2-1; perhaps D is TRBD1 or TRBD2 (7 bases each). V gave up 3 bases and J gave up 8 bases, with 18 bases separating them. The CDR3 contains 15 residues. CDR1 is SGHRS and CDR2 is YFSETQ in the germline V gene. DNA for the CDR3: TGCGCCAGCAGCTCCGAGGGGAGGGGGCATCATGAGCAGTTCTTC. This gives the protein CASSSEGRGHHEQFF.

CDR3 region: CASSPPTGGSGANVLTF. The CDR3, as DNA: TGTGCCAGCAGCCCTCCGACAGGGGGCTCTGGGGCCAACGTCCTGACTTTC. The rearrangement joins TRBV7-3 to TRBJ2-6; 9 nucleotides match TRBD1. This CDR3 contains 17 residues. V lost 5 bases, J lost 0 bases, and 5 bases stayed unmatched. The germline gives CDR1 SGHTA, CDR2 FQGTGA.

The J gene is TRBJ1-2, the V gene TRBV18; D is unresolved. The CDR3 has 14 amino acids. Trimming removed 3 bases from V and 4 bases from J, with 12 bases in between. From germline, CDR1 is KGHSH and CDR2 LQKENI. The CDR3 sequence is CASSPEDGLYGYTF. CDR3 nucleotides: TGTGCCAGCTCACCGGAAGACGGCCTCTATGGCTACACCTTC.

This clonotype was observed once. V and J are TRBV9 and TRBJ2-7; the match to TRBD2 covers 11 bases. The V gene's germline CDR1 is SGDLS and CDR2 YYNGEE. CDR3 size: 14 residues. After removal of 3 bases from V and 3 bases from J, the junction contained 2 bases not matched to a gene. Here the CDR3 reads CASSAGLAVYEQYF. CDR3 sequence (DNA): TGTGCCAGCAGCGCGGGACTAGCGGTCTACGAGCAGTACTTC.

The rearrangement uses TRBV29-1 and TRBJ1-1; the D gene is possibly TRBD1 (5 bases). The germline V and J ends were trimmed by 4 bases and 1 base, with 10 bases remaining between them. Germline CDR1 reads SQVTM; CDR2 reads ANQGSEA. The CDR3 runs to 13 residues. The CDR3 nucleotides read TGCAGCGTTGTTCGGGGCAAGAACACTGAAGCTTTCTTT. It specifies CSVVRGKNTEAFF. Full variable domain (missing parts from reference TRBV29-1 and TRBJ1-1): SAVISQKPSRDICQRGTSLTIQCQVDSQVTMMFWYRQQPGQSLTLIATANQGSEATYESGFVIDKFPISRPNLTFSTLTVSNMSPEDSSIYLCSVVRGKNTEAFFGQGTRLTVV.

This rearrangement joins TRBV7-2 to TRBJ2-3, with 11 bases aligning to TRBD2. Germline trimming cut 5 bases from V and 3 bases from J; bases unmatched to any gene: 7. The CDR3 length is 16 residues. Germline V CDR1 and CDR2: SGHTA, FQGNSA. The CDR3 DNA is TGTGCCAGCAGCGCCGCTAGCGGGAGGAGTACAGATACGCAGTATTTT. This sequence encodes CASSAASGRSTDTQYF.

This chain joins TRBV28 and TRBJ2-1; D is tentatively TRBD1 or TRBD2 (8 bases each). Trimming cost V 1 base and J 4 bases, with 14 bases left between them. Germline CDR1 reads MDHEN; CDR2 reads SYDVKM. The CDR3 length is 16 residues. DNA of the CDR3: TGTGCCAGCAGTTTATATAGCGGGGACAGGTACAATGAGCAGTTCTTC. Amino acids: CASSLYSGDRYNEQFF.

This sequence joins TRBV7-2 and TRBJ1-1; no definite D call. The CDR3 covers 14 residues. With 3 bases removed from V and 3 bases from J, the gap between germline ends came to 11 bases. CDR1 is SGHTA, CDR2 FQGNSA, per germline. This chain's CDR3 is CASSFYREHTEAFF. CDR3 DNA sequence: TGTGCCAGCAGCTTCTACCGGGAACACACTGAAGCTTTCTTT. The variable domain in full, completed from reference TRBV7-2 and TRBJ1-1, reads GAGVSQSPSNKVTEKGKDVELRCDPISGHTALYWYRQSLGQGLEFLIYFQGNSAPDKSGLPSDRFSAERTGGSVSTLTIQRTQQEDSAVYLCASSFYREHTEAFFGQGTRLTVV.

This clonotype was observed a few times. The chain's CDR3 is CASTPRGSKNIQYF. The CDR3 DNA follows: TGTGCCAGCACCCCGAGGGGGTCAAAAAACATTCAGTACTTC. The chain uses TRBV5-6 and TRBJ2-4, with a weak D call TRBD1 (6 bases). Trimming took off 6 bases at V and 4 bases at J, with 14 bases between the two ends. The CDR3 consists of 14 residues. In germline, CDR1 is SGHDT, CDR2 YYEEEE.

This clonotype was observed a handful of times. The DNA for the CDR3 is TGTGCCAGCAGTTACTCGGGGGACGAGACCCAGTACTTC. Translated, it gives CASSYSGDETQYF. The chain links TRBV6-6 to TRBJ2-5; D is perhaps TRBD1 or TRBD2 (5 bases each). Trimming took off 0 bases at V and 5 bases at J, with 7 bases between the two ends. The CDR3 has 13 residues. The germline V gene encodes CDR1 MNHNY and CDR2 SVGAGI (reference sequence).

This clonotype has only a few counts. This chain links TRBV29-1 with TRBJ1-2; 9 bases align to TRBD1. Trimming cost V 3 bases and J 7 bases; bases outside gene matches: 6. This CDR3 has 13 amino acids. Germline CDR1 reads SQVTM; CDR2 reads ANQGSEA. CDR3 protein: CSVERRDRVGYTF. CDR3 nucleotides: TGCAGCGTTGAGCGGAGGGACAGGGTTGGCTACACCTTC.

This clonotype was found a few times. The chain employs TRBV9 and TRBJ1-2; D gene ambiguous. Germline V gene data show CDR1 as SGDLS and CDR2 as YYNGEE. V gave up 0 bases and J gave up 7 bases, with 13 bases separating them. CDR3 length equals 14 residues. The CDR3 DNA reads TGTGCCAGCAGCGTAGGGGTGTTGGGTCGTGGCTACACCTTC. This gives the protein CASSVGVLGRGYTF.

The J gene is TRBJ2-5, the V gene TRBV24-1; D uncertain. The germline V gene encodes CDR1 KGHDR and CDR2 SFDVKD. CDR3 length: 13 residues. V dropped 4 bases and J dropped 5 bases, with 10 bases sitting between them. In DNA, the CDR3 is TGTGCCACCAGTGACCCAATCCTGGAGACCCAGTACTTC. It is translated as CATSDPILETQYF.